Listed here are 22 T cell receptor beta chains from one sample, sequenced in a study of T cell changes during pregnancy in multiple sclerosis. The repertoire was sequenced with immunoSEQ multiplex PCR; TCRdb's copy has only in-frame clones and lacks some. The table records 21,000 or so clones, 70% to 90% of them present only once. The source was CD8+ T cells from peripheral blood mononuclear cells, collected in the second trimester of pregnancy. The receptors originated from a female donor in good health, enrolled as a control in a pregnancy study.

In this sample, this clone turned up once. The rearrangement joins TRBV9 to TRBJ2-3, with D tentatively TRBD1 (5 bases). This CDR3 comprises 15 residues. Trimming cost V 0 bases and J 0 bases, with 8 bases left between them. Germline CDR1 is SGDLS and CDR2 is YYNGEE. CDR3 sequence: CASSVGGRSTDTQYF. The DNA of the CDR3 is TGTGCCAGCAGCGTAGGGGGCCGAAGCACAGATACGCAGTATTTT.

In its sample, this clone was seen once. This chain joins TRBV27 and TRBJ2-5; D not resolved. This CDR3 is 14 amino acids long. The germline CDR1 and CDR2 sequences are MNHEY and SMNVEV (reference sequence). V lost 8 bases, J lost 3 bases, and 16 bases lay in between. CDR3 sequence reads: CASALSYSKETQYF. CDR3 nucleotide sequence: TGTGCCAGCGCCCTCTCTTACTCAAAAGAGACCCAGTACTTC.

V is TRBV6-1 and J is TRBJ2-3; 9 bases match TRBD1. CDR3 length: 16 residues. Per germline, CDR1 MNHNS and CDR2 SASEGT. Trimming cost V 0 bases and J 4 bases; bases outside gene matches: 5. The CDR3: CASSEASGQGSDTQYF. Written as DNA, the CDR3 is TGTGCCAGCAGTGAAGCGTCGGGACAGGGATCAGATACGCAGTATTTT.

The chain recombines TRBV9 with TRBJ2-3, with 8 bases fitting TRBD2. The CDR3 has 16 amino acids. The V and J ends lost 2 bases and 0 bases, in that order; junction bases with no gene match: 5. Germline V CDR1 and CDR2: SGDLS, YYNGEE. CDR3 DNA: TGTGCCAGCAGCGTGTCACTAGCGGACAGCACAGATACGCAGTATTTT. This sequence encodes CASSVSLADSTDTQYF.

J is TRBJ2-4 and V is TRBV6-5; 7 bases are a match to TRBD1. In germline, CDR1 is MNHEY, CDR2 SVGAGI. V shed 6 bases, J shed 1 base, and the junction held 6 bases outside the gene matches. The CDR3 spans 15 residues. The CDR3 DNA reads as TGTGCCAGCAGCTCACCGGGACAGGCCAAAAACATTCAGTACTTC. Translating gives CASSSPGQAKNIQYF.

The CDR3 loop is CAWSVLGRAFF. CDR3 coding DNA: TGTGCCTGGAGTGTACTAGGGAGAGCTTTCTTT. The chain has TRBV30 and TRBJ1-1; D unresolved. The V end lost 0 bases, the J end lost 10 bases, and 9 bases lay between the germline ends. This CDR3 region has 11 residues. Germline V lookup: CDR1 GTSNPN, CDR2 SVGIG (reference sequence).

The chain has TRBV2 and TRBJ2-2, with a possible D match to TRBD2 (6 bases). Germline values: CDR1 SNHLY, CDR2 FYNNEI. This CDR3 spans 14 amino acids. Trimming took off 8 bases at V and 4 bases at J, with 14 bases between the two ends. The CDR3 reads CASETSLATGELFF. In DNA, the CDR3 is TGTGCCAGCGAAACTAGCCTGGCCACCGGGGAGCTGTTTTTT.

V gene TRBV21-1 combines with J gene TRBJ2-7; the table gives TRBD1 as D, unverified against the DNA. TRBV21-1 is annotated as a pseudogene. The CDR3 contains 15 residues. The CDR3 region is CASSNRWDTPYEQYF. The CDR3 DNA reads TGTGCCAGCAGCAATAGGTGGGACACCCCCTACGAGCAGTACTTC.

This sequence joins TRBV5-6 and TRBJ2-2; 7 bases match TRBD1. Germline V CDR1 and CDR2: SGHDT, YYEEEE. J gave up 3 bases and V 0 bases, and 2 bases lay outside the gene matches. This CDR3 is built from 15 residues. The DNA of the CDR3 is TGTGCCAGCAGCTTGGTGCAGGGGGACACCGGGGAGCTGTTTTTT. It encodes CASSLVQGDTGELFF.

The chain uses TRBV28 and TRBJ2-7, with TRBD2 matching over 9 bases. J lost 0 bases, V lost 7 bases, and 13 bases had no gene match. The germline gives CDR1 MDHEN, CDR2 SYDVKM. The CDR3 is made up of 17 amino acids. The CDR3 bases are TGTGCCAGCACCCCACCGGGTCCTAGCGGGGTCTCCTACGAGCAGTACTTC. Protein sequence: CASTPPGPSGVSYEQYF.

V usage is TRBV29-1 and J usage is TRBJ1-1, with a weak D call TRBD1 (5 bases). The CDR3 extends over 16 amino acids. Trimming pared 4 bases from V and 4 bases from J, leaving 22 bases between. Germline V gene data show CDR1 as SQVTM and CDR2 as ANQGSEA. The CDR3 DNA reads as TGCAGCGTTGTCGCTTCCGACCTTGGGAGGGGCACTGAAGCTTTCTTT. Amino acid sequence: CSVVASDLGRGTEAFF.

The chain couples TRBV5-6 to TRBJ2-5; 10 nucleotides line up with TRBD2. This CDR3 region has 17 residues. Germline values: CDR1 SGHDT, CDR2 YYEEEE. Germline trimming cut 1 base from V and 2 bases from J; bases unmatched to any gene: 8. The chain's CDR3 is CASSLLGLAGVQETQYF. The CDR3 bases are TGTGCCAGCAGCTTGCTCGGTCTAGCGGGAGTTCAAGAGACCCAGTACTTC.

The V call is TRBV14, the J call TRBJ1-1, with D tentatively TRBD1 (6 bases). Germline CDR1 and CDR2: SGHDN and FVKESK. Trimming removed 5 bases at V and 3 bases at J, with 19 bases between. This CDR3 spans 16 amino acids. The CDR3 loop is CASSLTGGLGDTEAFF. The CDR3 coding sequence is TGTGCCAGCAGCTTAACGGGGGGGCTTGGGGACACTGAAGCTTTCTTT. Full variable domain (remainder filled in from reference TRBV14 and TRBJ1-1): EAGVTQFPSHSVIEKGQTVTLRCDPISGHDNLYWYRRVMGKEIKFLLHFVKESKQDESGMPNNRFLAERTGGTYSTLKVQPAELEDSGVYFCASSLTGGLGDTEAFFGQGTRLTVV.

V and J are TRBV10-3 and TRBJ2-3; 8 positions match TRBD2. Germline CDR1 ENHRY, CDR2 SYGVKD. The CDR3 totals 14 residues. J lost 6 bases, V lost 2 bases, and 4 bases had no gene match. This chain's CDR3 is CAISEGREVDTQYF. CDR3 DNA: TGTGCCATCAGTGAGGGGCGGGAGGTGGATACGCAGTATTTT.

Relative to its sample, this clone is medium-sized. This chain links TRBV11-1 with TRBJ2-7; D uncertain. CDR1 is SGHAT and CDR2 is FQDESV in the germline V gene (reference sequence). The CDR3 has 13 residues. Trimming left V 3 bases short and J 0 bases short, with 6 bases between. The CDR3 nucleotides are TGTGCCAGCAGCTTCGATAGCTCCTACGAGCAGTACTTC. Translating gives CASSFDSSYEQYF. The full variable domain, with the rest looked up from reference TRBV11-1 and TRBJ2-7, is EAEVAQSPRYKITEKSQAVAFWCDPISGHATLYWYRQILGQGPELLVQFQDESVVDDSQLPKDRFSAERLKGVDSTLKIQPAELGDSAMYLCASSFDSSYEQYFGPGTRLTVT.

V and J are TRBV30 and TRBJ1-1, with TRBD1 as a possible D gene (6 bases). CDR3 length: 11 amino acids. With 1 base removed from V and 10 bases from J, the gap between germline ends came to 10 bases. Germline CDR1 is GTSNPN and CDR2 is SVGIG (reference sequence). CDR3 residues: CAWSEGDRAFF. Here the CDR3 DNA reads TGTGCCTGGAGTGAGGGGGATCGAGCTTTCTTT.

This chain connects TRBV28 to TRBJ1-2; 10 bases agree with TRBD1. The V gene's germline CDR1 is MDHEN and CDR2 SYDVKM. V lost 10 bases, J lost 4 bases, and 9 bases stayed unmatched. This CDR3 contains 14 residues. This chain's CDR3 is CAIKRDRGFYGYTF. The CDR3 nucleotides read TGTGCCATCAAGCGGGACAGGGGCTTCTATGGCTACACCTTC.

The rearrangement joins TRBV27 to TRBJ2-5; 10 bases map to TRBD1. Germline V gene data show CDR1 as MNHEY and CDR2 as SMNVEV (reference sequence). Germline trimming cut 6 bases from V and 7 bases from J; bases unmatched to any gene: 11. This CDR3 region has 15 residues. CDR3 sequence: CASRPLGGDRGTQYF. The DNA of the CDR3 is TGTGCCAGCAGGCCCCTTGGGGGGGACAGGGGGACCCAGTACTTC.

The J gene is TRBJ2-7, the V gene TRBV7-2; 10 bases fit TRBD1. CDR3 length equals 14 residues. Germline V gene lookup returns CDR1 SGHTA and CDR2 FQGNSA. V was clipped by 2 bases and J by 3 bases; unmatched bases: 1. CDR3 sequence (DNA): TGTGCCAGCAGCTTATGGACAGGGGGCTACGAGCAGTACTTC. As protein: CASSLWTGGYEQYF.

The V gene is TRBV4-3, the J gene TRBJ2-1; D is perhaps TRBD2 (5 bases). The germline V gene has CDR1 LGHNA and CDR2 YSLEER. Trimming took 2 bases from V and 5 from J, leaving 13 bases between them. The CDR3 runs to 15 residues. CDR3 bases: TGCGCCAGCAGCCAATCTTCTAGCCAGAACAATGAGCAGTTCTTC. Translation gives CASSQSSSQNNEQFF.

The chain carries TRBV5-5 and TRBJ2-3, with D possibly TRBD1 on 6 matching bases. The germline V and J ends were trimmed by 4 bases and 0 bases, with 12 bases remaining between them. CDR1 SGHKS and CDR2 YYEKEE come from the germline V gene (reference sequence). CDR3 size: 15 residues. The CDR3 sequence: CASSGTQGSTDTQYF. The CDR3 DNA reads as TGTGCCAGCAGCGGAACACAGGGAAGCACAGATACGCAGTATTTT.

The chain is built from TRBV10-3 and TRBJ2-7; 8 positions match TRBD2. V shed 6 bases, J shed 2 bases, and the junction held 12 bases outside the gene matches. The germline V gene encodes CDR1 ENHRY and CDR2 SYGVKD. The CDR3 is 16 amino acids. As DNA, the CDR3 is TGTGCCATCAGCCGGGAGGGGGGGTTTAGCACCTACGAGCAGTACTTC. The encoded protein is CAISREGGFSTYEQYF.